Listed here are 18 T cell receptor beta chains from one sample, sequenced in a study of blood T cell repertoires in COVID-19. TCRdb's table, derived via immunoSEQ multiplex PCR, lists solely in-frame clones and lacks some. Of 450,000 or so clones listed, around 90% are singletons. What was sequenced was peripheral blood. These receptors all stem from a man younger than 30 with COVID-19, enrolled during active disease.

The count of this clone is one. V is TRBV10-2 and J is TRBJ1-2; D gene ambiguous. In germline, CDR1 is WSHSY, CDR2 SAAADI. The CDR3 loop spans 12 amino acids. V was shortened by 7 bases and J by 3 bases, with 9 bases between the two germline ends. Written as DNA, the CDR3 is TGCGCCAGCAAGGCAGGCGACTATGGCTACACCTTC. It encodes CASKAGDYGYTF.

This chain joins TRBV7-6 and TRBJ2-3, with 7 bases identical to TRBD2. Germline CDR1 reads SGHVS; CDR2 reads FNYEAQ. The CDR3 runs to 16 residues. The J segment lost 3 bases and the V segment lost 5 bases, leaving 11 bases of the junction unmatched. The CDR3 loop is CASSKASGISTDTQYF. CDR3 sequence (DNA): TGTGCCAGCAGCAAGGCTAGCGGTATTAGTACAGATACGCAGTATTTT. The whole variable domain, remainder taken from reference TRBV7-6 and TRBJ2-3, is GAGVSQSPRYKVTKRGQDVALRCDPISGHVSLYWYRQALGQGPEFLTYFNYEAQQDKSGLPNDRFSAERPEGSISTLTIQRTEQRDSAMYRCASSKASGISTDTQYFGPGTRLTVL.

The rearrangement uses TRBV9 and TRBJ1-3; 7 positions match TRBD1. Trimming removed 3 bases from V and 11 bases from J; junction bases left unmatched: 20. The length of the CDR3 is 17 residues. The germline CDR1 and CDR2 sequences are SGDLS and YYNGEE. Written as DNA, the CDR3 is TGTGCCAGCAGCGCAAAGGGGGGAGGACAGGTACCCCGGCCCATATATTTT. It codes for CASSAKGGGQVPRPIYF.

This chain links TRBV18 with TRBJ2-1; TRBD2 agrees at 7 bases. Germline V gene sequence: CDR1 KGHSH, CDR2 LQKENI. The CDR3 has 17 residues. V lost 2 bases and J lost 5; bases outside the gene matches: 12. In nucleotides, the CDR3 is TGTGCCAGCTCACCATCGCGGGGGAGCCCTTCGGACAATGAGCAGTTCTTC. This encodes CASSPSRGSPSDNEQFF.

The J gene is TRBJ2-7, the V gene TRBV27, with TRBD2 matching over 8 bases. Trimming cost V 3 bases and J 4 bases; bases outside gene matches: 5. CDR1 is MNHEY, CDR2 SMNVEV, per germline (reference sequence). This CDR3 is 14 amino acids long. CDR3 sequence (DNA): TGTGCCAGCAGTTTGGGTAGCGGGAAGTACGAGCAGTACTTC. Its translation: CASSLGSGKYEQYF.

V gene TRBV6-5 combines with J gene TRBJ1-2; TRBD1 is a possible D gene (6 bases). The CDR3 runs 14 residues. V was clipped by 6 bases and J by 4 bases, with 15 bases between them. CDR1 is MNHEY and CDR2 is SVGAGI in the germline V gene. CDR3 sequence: CASSLGGGSYGYTF. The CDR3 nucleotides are TGTGCCAGCAGCCTAGGGGGGGGCAGCTATGGCTACACCTTC.

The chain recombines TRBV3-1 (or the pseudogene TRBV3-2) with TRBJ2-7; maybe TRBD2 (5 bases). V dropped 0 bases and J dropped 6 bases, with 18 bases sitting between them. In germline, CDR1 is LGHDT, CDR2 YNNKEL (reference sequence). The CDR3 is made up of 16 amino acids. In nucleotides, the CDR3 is TGTGCCAGCAGCCAAGAAGTCGGGGAAGAGGTTGTCGAGCAGTACTTC. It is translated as CASSQEVGEEVVEQYF.

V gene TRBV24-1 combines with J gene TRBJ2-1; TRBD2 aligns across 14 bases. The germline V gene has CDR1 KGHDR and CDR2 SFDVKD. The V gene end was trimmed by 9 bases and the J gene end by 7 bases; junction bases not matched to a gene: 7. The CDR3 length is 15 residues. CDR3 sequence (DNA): TGTGCCACCCACGCCGGGACTAGCGGGAGAAATGAGCAGTTCTTC. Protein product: CATHAGTSGRNEQFF.

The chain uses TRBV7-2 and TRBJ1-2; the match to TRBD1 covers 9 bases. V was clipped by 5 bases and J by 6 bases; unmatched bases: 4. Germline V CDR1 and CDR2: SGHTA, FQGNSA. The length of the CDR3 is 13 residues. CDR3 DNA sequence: TGTGCCAGCAGCCCCCGGGACAGGGATGGCTACACCTTC. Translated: CASSPRDRDGYTF. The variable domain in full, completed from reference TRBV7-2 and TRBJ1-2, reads GAGVSQSPSNKVTEKGKDVELRCDPISGHTALYWYRQSLGQGLEFLIYFQGNSAPDKSGLPSDRFSAERTGGSVSTLTIQRTQQEDSAVYLCASSPRDRDGYTFGSGTRLTVV.

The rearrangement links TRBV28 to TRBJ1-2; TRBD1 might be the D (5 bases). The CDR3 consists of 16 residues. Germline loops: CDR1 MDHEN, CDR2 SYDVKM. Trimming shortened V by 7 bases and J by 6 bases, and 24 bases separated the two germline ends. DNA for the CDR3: TGTGCCAGCAAATTGGGGTTGCAGGGAACTCTCCATGGCTACACCTTC. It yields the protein CASKLGLQGTLHGYTF.

The CDR3 loop reads CASSPRASGQGAYEQYF. The CDR3 DNA reads as TGTGCCAGCAGCCCAAGGGCCTCGGGACAGGGAGCTTACGAGCAGTACTTC. The V gene is TRBV7-9, the J gene TRBJ2-7, with 9 bases lining up with TRBD1. CDR3 length: 17 residues. The V gene end was trimmed by 5 bases and the J gene end by 4 bases; junction bases not matched to a gene: 15. Germline CDR1 and CDR2: SEHNR and FQNEAQ (reference sequence).

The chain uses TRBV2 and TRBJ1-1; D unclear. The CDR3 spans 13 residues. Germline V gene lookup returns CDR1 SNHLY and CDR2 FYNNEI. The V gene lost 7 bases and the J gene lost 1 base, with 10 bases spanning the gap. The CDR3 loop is CASNVISNTEAFF. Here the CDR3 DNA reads TGTGCCAGCAATGTAATTTCGAACACTGAAGCTTTCTTT.

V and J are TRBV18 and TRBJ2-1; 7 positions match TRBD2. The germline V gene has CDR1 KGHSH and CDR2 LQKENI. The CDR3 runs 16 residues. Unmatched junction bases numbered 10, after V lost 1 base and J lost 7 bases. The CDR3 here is CASSPLPFSGLNEQFF. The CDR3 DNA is TGTGCCAGCTCACCACTACCCTTTAGCGGGTTAAATGAGCAGTTCTTC.

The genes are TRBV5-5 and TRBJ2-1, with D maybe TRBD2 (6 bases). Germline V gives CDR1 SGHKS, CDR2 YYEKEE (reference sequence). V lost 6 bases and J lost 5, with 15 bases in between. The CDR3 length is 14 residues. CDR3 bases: TGTGCCAGCAACCTCTGGGGGGTAGACAATGAGCAGTTCTTC. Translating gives CASNLWGVDNEQFF.

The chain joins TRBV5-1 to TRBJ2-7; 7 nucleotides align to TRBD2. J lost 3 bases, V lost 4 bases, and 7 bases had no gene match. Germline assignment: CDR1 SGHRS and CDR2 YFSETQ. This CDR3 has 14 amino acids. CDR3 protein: CASSPRDYFYEQYF. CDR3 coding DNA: TGCGCCAGCAGCCCCCGGGACTACTTCTACGAGCAGTACTTC. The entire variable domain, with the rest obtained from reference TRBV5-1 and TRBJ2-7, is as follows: KAGVTQTPRYLIKTRGQQVTLSCSPISGHRSVSWYQQTPGQGLQFLFEYFSETQRNKGNFPGRFSGRQFSNSRSEMNVSTLELGDSALYLCASSPRDYFYEQYFGPGTRLTVT.

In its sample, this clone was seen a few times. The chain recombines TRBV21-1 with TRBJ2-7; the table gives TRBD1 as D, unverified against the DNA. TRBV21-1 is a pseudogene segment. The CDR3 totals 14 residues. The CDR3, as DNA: TGTGCCAGCAGCAGGGGGACAGTCCACTACGAGCAGTACTTC. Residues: CASSRGTVHYEQYF.

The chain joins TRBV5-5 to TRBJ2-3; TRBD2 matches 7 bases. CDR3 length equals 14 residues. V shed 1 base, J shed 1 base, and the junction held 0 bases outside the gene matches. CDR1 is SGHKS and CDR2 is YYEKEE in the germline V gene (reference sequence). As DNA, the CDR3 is TGTGCCAGCAGCTTGAGCGGGGGCACAGATACGCAGTATTTT. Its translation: CASSLSGGTDTQYF. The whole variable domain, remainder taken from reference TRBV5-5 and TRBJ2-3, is DAGVTQSPTHLIKTRGQQVTLRCSPISGHKSVSWYQQVLGQGPQFIFQYYEKEERGRGNFPDRFSARQFPNYSSELNVNALLLGDSALYLCASSLSGGTDTQYFGPGTRLTVL.

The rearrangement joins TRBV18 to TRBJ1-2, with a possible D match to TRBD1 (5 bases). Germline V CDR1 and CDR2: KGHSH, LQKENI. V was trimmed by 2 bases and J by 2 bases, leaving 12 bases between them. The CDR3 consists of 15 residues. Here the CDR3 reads CASSPGGGENYGYTF. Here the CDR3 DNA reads TGTGCCAGCTCACCAGGCGGAGGGGAAAACTATGGCTACACCTTC. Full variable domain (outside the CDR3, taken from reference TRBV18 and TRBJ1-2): NAGVMQNPRHLVRRRGQEARLRCSPMKGHSHVYWYRQLPEEGLKFMVYLQKENIIDESGMPKERFSAEFPKEGPSILRIQQVVRGDSAAYFCASSPGGGENYGYTFGSGTRLTVV.